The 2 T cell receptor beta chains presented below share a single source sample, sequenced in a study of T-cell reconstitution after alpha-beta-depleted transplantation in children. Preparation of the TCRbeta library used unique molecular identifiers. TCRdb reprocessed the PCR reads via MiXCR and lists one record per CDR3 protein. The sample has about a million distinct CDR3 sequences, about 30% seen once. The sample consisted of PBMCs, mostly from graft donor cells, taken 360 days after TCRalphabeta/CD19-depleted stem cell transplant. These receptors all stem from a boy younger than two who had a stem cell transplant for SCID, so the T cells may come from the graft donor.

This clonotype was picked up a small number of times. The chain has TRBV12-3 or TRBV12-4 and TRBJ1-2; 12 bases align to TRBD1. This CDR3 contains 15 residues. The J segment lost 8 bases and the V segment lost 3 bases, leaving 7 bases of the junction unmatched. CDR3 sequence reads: CASSFLGGTGGGYTF. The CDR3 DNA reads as TGTGCCAGCAGTTTCTTGGGGGGGACAGGGGGCGGCTACACCTTC.

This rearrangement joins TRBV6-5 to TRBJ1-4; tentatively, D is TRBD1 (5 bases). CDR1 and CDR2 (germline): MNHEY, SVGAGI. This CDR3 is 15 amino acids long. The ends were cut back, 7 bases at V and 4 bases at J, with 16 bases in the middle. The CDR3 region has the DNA TGTGCCAGCACCACCATCAGGGTGCTTAATGAAAAACTGTTTTTT. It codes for CASTTIRVLNEKLFF.